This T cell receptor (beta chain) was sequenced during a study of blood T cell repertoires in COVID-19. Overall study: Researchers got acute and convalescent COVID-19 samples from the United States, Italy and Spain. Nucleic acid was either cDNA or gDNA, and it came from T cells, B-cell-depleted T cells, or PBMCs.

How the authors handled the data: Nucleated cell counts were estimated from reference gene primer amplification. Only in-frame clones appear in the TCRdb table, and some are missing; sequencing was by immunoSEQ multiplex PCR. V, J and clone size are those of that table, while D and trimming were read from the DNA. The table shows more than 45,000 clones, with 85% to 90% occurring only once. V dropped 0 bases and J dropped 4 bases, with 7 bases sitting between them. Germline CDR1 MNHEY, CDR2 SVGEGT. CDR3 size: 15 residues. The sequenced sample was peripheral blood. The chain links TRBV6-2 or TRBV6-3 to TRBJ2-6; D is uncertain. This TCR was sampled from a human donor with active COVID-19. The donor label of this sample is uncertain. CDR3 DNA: TGTGCCAGCAGTTACTCCGGCGGAGGGGCCAACGTCCTGACTTTC. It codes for CASSYSGGGANVLTF.